The source of this T cell receptor beta chain is a study of T-cell memory formation after mild COVID-19. General study points: There was a balanced CD4/CD8 profile in clones contracting day 15 to 85, and later expanders leaned CD4+.

5'RACE with constant-segment primers yielded barcoded, UMI-tagged TCR alpha and TCR beta cDNA libraries. TCRdb used MiXCR to reprocess the 5' RACE reads, holding one entry per CDR3 protein. The profile shows tens of thousands of distinct CDR3 sequences, 12% of them singletons. From germline, CDR1 is SQVTM and CDR2 ANQGSEA. The CDR3 loop spans 12 amino acids. V was shortened by 6 bases and J by 2 bases, with 10 bases between the two germline ends. Remarks on this clonotype: The antigen is undetermined.

The chain combines TRBV29-1 with TRBJ1-2, with D possibly TRBD1 on 6 matching bases. What was sequenced was PBMCs or a T cell subset sorted from them (not recorded which). The sequence was collected from a man younger than 35 who had mild COVID-19 (a few samples of this study predate the infection). Cell type and time point are not known. CDR3 coding DNA: TGCAGCGTACAGGGCGCCAACTATGGCTACACCTTC. It specifies CSVQGANYGYTF.